This TCR beta chain was profiled in a study of T cell responses to AZD1222 COVID-19 vaccine. Trimming took off 4 bases at V and 3 bases at J, with 12 bases between the two ends. Per the germline V gene, CDR1 is LGHDT and CDR2 is YNNKEL (reference sequence). The CDR3 extends over 14 amino acids. Of note for this clone: Antigen unknown.

Study results and caveats: The donor cohort was predominantly white British with a female majority, and clonal diversity may have been underestimated.

Some clones are missing from TCRdb's copy, which holds only in-frame ones; the method was immunoSEQ multiplex PCR. Of about 92,000 clones listed, approximately 90% were seen once; the top ten hold around 3%. The rearrangement uses TRBV3-1 (or the pseudogene TRBV3-2) and TRBJ2-5, with D possibly TRBD2 on 6 matching bases. The origin of this receptor is an adult in good health. Sequenced material: peripheral blood, taken on day 0 of AZD1222 vaccination. In DNA, the CDR3 is TGTGCCAGCAGCCCACCGACTAGAGAAGAGACCCAGTACTTC. Amino acids: CASSPPTREETQYF.